The 2 T cell receptor beta chains below come from one sample, sequenced in a study of T cells in Graves' hyperthyroidism and ophthalmopathy. What was amplified from RNA transcripts were TCR beta CDR3 regions. First-round RT-PCR of the TCR CDR3 relied on the HTBI primer set. TCRdb recomputed calls from the multiplex PCR reads with MiXCR, one row per CDR3 protein. The sample contains a few hundred thousand distinct CDR3 sequences, less than 20% of which appear only once. Sequencing was carried out using blood. All receptors come from a man aged 18 to 30 with Graves' ophthalmopathy.

This clonotype was recorded at least ten times. The J gene is TRBJ2-7, the V gene TRBV28, with 10 bases lining up with TRBD1. CDR3 length: 16 amino acids. Per germline, CDR1 MDHEN and CDR2 SYDVKM. Trimming at V came to 5 bases and at J to 4 bases, leaving 11 bases not matched to a gene. CDR3 sequence: CASSPLTGGFGYEQYF. The CDR3, as DNA: TGTGCCAGCAGTCCACTGACAGGGGGCTTTGGGTACGAGCAGTACTTC. The full variable domain, its missing parts supplied by reference TRBV28 and TRBJ2-7, is DVKVTQSSRYLVKRTGEKVFLECVQDMDHENMFWYRQDPGLGLRLIYFSYDVKMKEKGDIPEGYSVSREKKERFSLILESASTNQTSMYLCASSPLTGGFGYEQYFGPGTRLTVT.

The genes are TRBV18 and TRBJ1-6, with TRBD1 matching 8 bases. This CDR3 is built from 16 residues. V was clipped by 1 base and J by 5 bases; unmatched bases: 4. Germline assignment: CDR1 KGHSH and CDR2 LQKENI. The CDR3 DNA reads TGTGCCAGCTCACCACGACAGGGGAAAGATAATTCACCCCTCCACTTT. It encodes CASSPRQGKDNSPLHF.